The rows below give T cell receptor beta chains drawn from one sample of a study of T cell responses to AZD1222 COVID-19 vaccine. The data were produced by immunoSEQ multiplex PCR, yet TCRdb's version contains in-frame clones alone and is incomplete. Of around 150,000 clones in the sample, about four fifths are singletons; the top ten hold about 4%. The specimen comprised peripheral blood, sampled on day 0 of AZD1222 vaccination. The receptor set was obtained from an adult in good health. Each CDR3 is given without its conserved first and last residue. The order of the fields is D gene, CDR3 length, V gene, J gene, CDR3 protein. The D gene is left open where the match is weak.

>NA|11|TRBV5-1|TRBJ1-1
ASSLGMVAPAF
>NA|11|TRBV30|TRBJ2-7
AWSAITDQRRY
>NA|12|TRBV6-1|TRBJ1-2
ASSEPRANYGYT
>NA|13|TRBV10-2|TRBJ2-7
ASSESSGIAYEQY
>NA|13|TRBV5-1|TRBJ1-4
ASSSDSSLPEKLF
>NA|12|TRBV28|TRBJ2-1
ASSPDGINNEQF
>TRBD2|15|TRBV5-1|TRBJ2-6
ASSVTSGGGGANVLT
>NA|12|TRBV5-5|TRBJ1-6
ASSSIGRDSPLH
>TRBD1|13|TRBV19|TRBJ1-3
ASSIGTVSGNTIY
>NA|10|TRBV2|TRBJ2-3
ASRQGSDTQY
>NA|12|TRBV19|TRBJ2-3
ASSIGPYSDTQY
>NA|13|TRBV3-1/TRBV3-2|TRBJ1-2
ASSQDPQGRNGYT
>TRBD1|13|TRBV19|TRBJ1-2
ASSFGQGLLYGYT
>NA|10|TRBV28|TRBJ2-7
ASSLKQLQQY
>NA|13|TRBV28|TRBJ1-5
ASSLQGFSRQPQH
>NA|12|TRBV9|TRBJ1-6
ASSVADQNSPLH
>NA|15|TRBV9|TRBJ2-5
ASSVEGRGPSGETQY
>NA|13|TRBV3-1/TRBV3-2|TRBJ1-5
ASSPLGGGNQPQH
>TRBD1|15|TRBV3-1/TRBV3-2|TRBJ1-6
ASSQYPIGADRAPLH
>NA|14|TRBV30|TRBJ1-5
AWSVVGGGTDQPQH
>TRBD1|12|TRBV3-1/TRBV3-2|TRBJ1-5
ASSPRGLDQPQH
>NA|14|TRBV27|TRBJ2-1
ASSSLGAELYNEQF
>NA|10|TRBV3-1/TRBV3-2|TRBJ2-3
ASSQDPRLQY
>TRBD1|13|TRBV6-5|TRBJ1-5
ASSLQGASNQPQH
>TRBD1|11|TRBV6-5|TRBJ1-2
ASSGDSFYGYT
>TRBD1|13|TRBV7-7|TRBJ2-7
ASSLGQGVIYEQY
>NA|12|TRBV2|TRBJ1-1
ASSELWGNTEAF
>NA|14|TRBV2|TRBJ2-2
ASSDSPVANTGELF
>NA|12|TRBV3-1/TRBV3-2|TRBJ1-1
ASSRLGMNTEAF
>NA|13|TRBV6-1|TRBJ1-5
ASSEAGGANQPQH
>TRBD1|10|TRBV19|TRBJ1-5
ATTDRDQPQH
>NA|13|TRBV6-1|TRBJ2-7
ASSDQSLGSYEQY
>NA|13|TRBV5-8|TRBJ2-7
ASSLDVGISYEQY